These 8 T cell receptor beta chains were sequenced from one sample in a study of response to subunit inactivated influenza vaccine. TCRdb re-derived calls from the RT-PCR reads in MiXCR, one entry per CDR3 protein. The profile covers just under 550,000 distinct CDR3 sequences, with roughly 23% appearing a single time and around 2.8% taken by the ten largest. These sequences were also reported in another study, on T cells expressing NK-cell markers. From that paper: Template switching by 5'RACE with UMIs generated the TCR beta cDNA.

Sequences were derived from CD4+ T cells sorted from PBMCs, sampled 11 to 12 days after vaccination. The origin of the receptors is a man aged 50-60 years who received an inactivated influenza vaccine.

Remarks on this clonotype: A junction end diverges from the germline sequence, so it may reflect a read error. This sequence joins TRBV10-3 and TRBJ2-7, with 12 bases aligning to TRBD1. Germline V gives CDR1 ENHRY, CDR2 SYGVKD. The CDR3 is 14 amino acids. The CDR3 reads CTINRGQGANEQYF. CDR3 in DNA: TGTACCATCAACCGGGGACAGGGGGCTAACGAGCAGTACTTC.

This chain connects TRBV7-6 to TRBJ2-5, with a possible D match to TRBD2 (6 bases). The V end was cut by 4 bases, the J end by 1 base, with 13 bases between. The length of the CDR3 is 15 residues. From germline, CDR1 is SGHVS and CDR2 FNYEAQ. The DNA for the CDR3 is TGTGCCAGCAGCTCGATCCCGGGACTCCAAGAGACCCAGTACTTC. Protein sequence: CASSSIPGLQETQYF.

This sequence joins TRBV10-3 and TRBJ2-5; D remains unclear. Germline values: CDR1 ENHRY, CDR2 SYGVKD. This CDR3 has 13 residues. Here the CDR3 DNA reads TGTGCTACCTATGCGGAGTCACGGGAGACCCAGTACTTC. Residues: CATYAESRETQYF.

The V call is TRBV5-1, the J call TRBJ2-2, with a weak D call TRBD2 (6 bases). V lost 0 bases to trimming and J lost 4 bases, with 10 bases between them. This CDR3 contains 15 residues. From germline, CDR1 is SGHRS and CDR2 YFSETQ. Here the CDR3 reads CASSLVGGFTGELFF. The CDR3 region has the DNA TGCGCCAGCAGCTTGGTCGGGGGTTTCACCGGGGAGCTGTTTTTT.

The chain recombines TRBV19 with TRBJ1-1; D is ambiguous. The CDR3 consists of 13 residues. V was pared by 0 bases and J by 1 base, with 3 bases between. The germline gives CDR1 LNHDA, CDR2 SQIVND (reference sequence). In DNA, the CDR3 is TGTGCCAGTAGTATAGACAAGAACACTGAAGCTTTCTTT. Translation gives CASSIDKNTEAFF.

This clonotype was picked up a small number of times. This chain's CDR3 is CASSQSRGTNFYNEQFF. The CDR3 bases are TGCGCCAGCAGCCAGAGCCGGGGAACAAACTTTTACAATGAGCAGTTCTTC. V usage is TRBV4-1 and J usage is TRBJ2-1, with D possibly TRBD2 on 5 matching bases. V shed 3 bases and J shed 4 bases, with 19 bases lying between them. The CDR3 spans 17 residues. Germline CDR1 is MGHRA and CDR2 is YSYEKL.

This clonotype was detected a few times. This chain links TRBV29-1 with TRBJ1-5; possible D gene TRBD1, 5 bases. The CDR3 consists of 14 residues. The V end was cut by 7 bases, the J end by 7 bases, with 20 bases between. Germline CDR1 is SQVTM and CDR2 is ANQGSEA. CDR3: CSAQDTDPGQPQHF. CDR3 DNA sequence: TGCAGCGCTCAGGACACGGACCCTGGGCAGCCCCAGCATTTT.

The chain employs TRBV10-3 and TRBJ2-7; 7 bases map to TRBD1. Germline lookup yields CDR1 ENHRY and CDR2 SYGVKD. V trimming: 3 bases; J trimming: 0 bases; junction bases outside the gene matches: 8. This CDR3 spans 16 amino acids. CDR3 DNA: TGTGCCATCAGTGATACCAGAGGGACAGCCTCCTACGAGCAGTACTTC. This encodes CAISDTRGTASYEQYF.